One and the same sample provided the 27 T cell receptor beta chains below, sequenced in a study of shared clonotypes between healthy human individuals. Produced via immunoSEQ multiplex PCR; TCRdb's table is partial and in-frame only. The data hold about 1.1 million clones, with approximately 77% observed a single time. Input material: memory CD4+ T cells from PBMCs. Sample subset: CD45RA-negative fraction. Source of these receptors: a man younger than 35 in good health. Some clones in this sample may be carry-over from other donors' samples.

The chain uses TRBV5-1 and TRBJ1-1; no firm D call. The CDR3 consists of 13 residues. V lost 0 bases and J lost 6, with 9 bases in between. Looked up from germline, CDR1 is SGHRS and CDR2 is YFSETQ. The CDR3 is CASSLVSQSEAFF. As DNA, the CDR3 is TGCGCCAGCAGCTTGGTATCCCAATCTGAAGCTTTCTTT.

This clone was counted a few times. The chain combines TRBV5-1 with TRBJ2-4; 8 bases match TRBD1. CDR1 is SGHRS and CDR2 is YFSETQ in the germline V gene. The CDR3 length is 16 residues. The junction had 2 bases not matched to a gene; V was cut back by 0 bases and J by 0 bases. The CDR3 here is CASSLGQGLAKNIQYF. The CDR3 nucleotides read TGCGCCAGCAGCTTGGGACAGGGGCTAGCCAAAAACATTCAGTACTTC.

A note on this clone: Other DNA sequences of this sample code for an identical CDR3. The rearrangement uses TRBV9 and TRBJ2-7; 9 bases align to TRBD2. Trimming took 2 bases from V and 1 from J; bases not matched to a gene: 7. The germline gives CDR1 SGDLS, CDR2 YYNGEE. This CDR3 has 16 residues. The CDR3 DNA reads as TGTGCCAGCAGCGTTGGGTTAGCGGGAGATTCCTACGAGCAGTACTTC. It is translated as CASSVGLAGDSYEQYF.

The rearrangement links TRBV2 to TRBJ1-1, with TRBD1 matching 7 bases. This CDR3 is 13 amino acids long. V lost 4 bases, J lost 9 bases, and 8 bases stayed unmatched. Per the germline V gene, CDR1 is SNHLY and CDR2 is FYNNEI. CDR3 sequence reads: CASSGLGQAKAFF. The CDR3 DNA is TGTGCCAGCAGTGGGTTAGGACAGGCCAAAGCTTTCTTT.

The CDR3 DNA reads TGTGCCAGTAGTATTGGAGGACAGGGCTATTATGGCTACACCTTC. This sequence encodes CASSIGGQGYYGYTF. The chain joins TRBV19 to TRBJ1-2; 8 bases map to TRBD1. CDR1 LNHDA and CDR2 SQIVND come from the germline V gene (reference sequence). The CDR3 contains 15 residues. The V gene end was trimmed by 3 bases and the J gene end by 5 bases; junction bases not matched to a gene: 8.

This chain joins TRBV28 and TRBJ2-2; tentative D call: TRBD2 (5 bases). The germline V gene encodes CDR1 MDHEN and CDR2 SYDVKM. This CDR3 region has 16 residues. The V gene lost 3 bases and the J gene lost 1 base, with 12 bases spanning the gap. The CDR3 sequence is CASSFSGRGNTGELFF. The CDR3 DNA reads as TGTGCCAGCAGTTTTTCCGGACGGGGGAACACCGGGGAGCTGTTTTTT.

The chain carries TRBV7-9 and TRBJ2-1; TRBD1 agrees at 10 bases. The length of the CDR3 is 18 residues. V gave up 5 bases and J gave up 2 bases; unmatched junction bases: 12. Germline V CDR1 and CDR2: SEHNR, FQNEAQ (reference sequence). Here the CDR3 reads CASSLRPTGQGTYNEQFF. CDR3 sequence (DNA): TGTGCCAGCAGCCTACGACCCACGGGACAGGGGACCTACAATGAGCAGTTCTTC.

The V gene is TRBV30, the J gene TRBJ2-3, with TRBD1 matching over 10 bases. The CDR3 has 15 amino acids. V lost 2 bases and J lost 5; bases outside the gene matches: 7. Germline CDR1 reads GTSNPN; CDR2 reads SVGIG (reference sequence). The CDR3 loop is CAWSIGTGAGDTQYF. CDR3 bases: TGTGCCTGGAGTATCGGGACAGGGGCAGGAGATACGCAGTATTTT.

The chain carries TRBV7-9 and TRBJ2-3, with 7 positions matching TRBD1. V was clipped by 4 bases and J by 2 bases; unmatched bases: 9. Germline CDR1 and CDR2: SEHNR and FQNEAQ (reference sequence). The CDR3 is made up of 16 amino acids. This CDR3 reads CASSYRQGGYTDTQYF. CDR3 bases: TGTGCCAGCAGCTACCGACAGGGTGGCTACACAGATACGCAGTATTTT. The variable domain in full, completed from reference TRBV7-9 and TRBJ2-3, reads DTGVSQNPRHKITKRGQNVTFRCDPISEHNRLYWYRQTLGQGPEFLTYFQNEAQLEKSRLLSDRFSAERPKGSFSTLEIQRTEQGDSAMYLCASSYRQGGYTDTQYFGPGTRLTVL.

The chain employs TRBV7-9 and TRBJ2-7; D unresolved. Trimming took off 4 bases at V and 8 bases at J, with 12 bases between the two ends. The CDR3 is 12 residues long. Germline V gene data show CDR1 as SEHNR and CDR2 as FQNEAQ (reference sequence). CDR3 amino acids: CASSSTLRKQYF. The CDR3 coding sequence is TGTGCCAGCAGCTCAACCCTACGGAAGCAGTACTTC.

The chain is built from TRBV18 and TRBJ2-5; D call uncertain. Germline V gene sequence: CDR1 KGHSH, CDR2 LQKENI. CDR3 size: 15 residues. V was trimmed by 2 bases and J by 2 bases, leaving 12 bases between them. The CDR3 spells CASSPSPAEQETQYF. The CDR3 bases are TGTGCCAGCTCACCAAGTCCGGCGGAACAAGAGACCCAGTACTTC.

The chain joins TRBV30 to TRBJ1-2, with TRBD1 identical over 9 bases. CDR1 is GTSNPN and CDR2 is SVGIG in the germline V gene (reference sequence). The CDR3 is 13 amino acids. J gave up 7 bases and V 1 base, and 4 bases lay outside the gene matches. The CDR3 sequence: CAWSATGGSGYTF. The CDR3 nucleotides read TGTGCCTGGAGTGCCACAGGGGGCTCTGGCTACACCTTC. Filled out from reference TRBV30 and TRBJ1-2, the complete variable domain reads SQTIHQWPATLVQPVGSPLSLECTVEGTSNPNLYWYRQAAGRGLQLLFYSVGIGQISSEVPQNLSASRPQDRQFILSSKKLLLSDSGFYLCAWSATGGSGYTFGSGTRLTVV.

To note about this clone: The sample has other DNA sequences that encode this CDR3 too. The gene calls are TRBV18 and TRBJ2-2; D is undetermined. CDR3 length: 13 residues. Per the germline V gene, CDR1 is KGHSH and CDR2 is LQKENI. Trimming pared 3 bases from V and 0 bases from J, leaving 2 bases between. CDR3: CASSPSNTGELFF. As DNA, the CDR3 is TGTGCCAGCTCACCGTCGAACACCGGGGAGCTGTTTTTT.

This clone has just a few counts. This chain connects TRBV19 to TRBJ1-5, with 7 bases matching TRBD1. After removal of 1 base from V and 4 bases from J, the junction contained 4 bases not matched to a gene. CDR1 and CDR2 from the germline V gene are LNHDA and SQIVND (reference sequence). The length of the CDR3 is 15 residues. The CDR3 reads CASSIGSGGNQPQHF. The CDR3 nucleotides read TGTGCCAGTAGTATAGGTTCAGGGGGTAATCAGCCCCAGCATTTT.

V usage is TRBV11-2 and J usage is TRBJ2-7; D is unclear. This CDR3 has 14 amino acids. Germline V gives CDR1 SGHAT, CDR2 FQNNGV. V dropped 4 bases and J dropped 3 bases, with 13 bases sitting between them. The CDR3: CASSSISALYEQYF. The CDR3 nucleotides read TGTGCCAGCAGCTCGATCTCCGCTCTCTACGAGCAGTACTTC. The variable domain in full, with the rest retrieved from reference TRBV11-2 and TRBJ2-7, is EAGVAQSPRYKIIEKRQSVAFWCNPISGHATLYWYQQILGQGPKLLIQFQNNGVVDDSQLPKDRFSAERLKGVDSTLKIQPAKLEDSAVYLCASSSISALYEQYFGPGTRLTVT.

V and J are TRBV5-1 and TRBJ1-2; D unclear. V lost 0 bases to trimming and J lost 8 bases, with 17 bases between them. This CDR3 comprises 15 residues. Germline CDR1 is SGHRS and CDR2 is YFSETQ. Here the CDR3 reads CASSLVVGVPGGYTF. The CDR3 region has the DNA TGCGCCAGCAGCTTGGTTGTCGGGGTGCCGGGAGGCTACACCTTC.

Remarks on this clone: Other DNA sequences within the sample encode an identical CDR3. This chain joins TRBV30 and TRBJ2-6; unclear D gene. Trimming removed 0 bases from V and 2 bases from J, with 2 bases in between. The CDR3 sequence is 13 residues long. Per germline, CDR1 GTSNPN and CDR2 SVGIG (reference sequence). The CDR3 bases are TGTGCCTGGAGTGTAGCTGGGGCCAACGTCCTGACTTTC. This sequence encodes CAWSVAGANVLTF.

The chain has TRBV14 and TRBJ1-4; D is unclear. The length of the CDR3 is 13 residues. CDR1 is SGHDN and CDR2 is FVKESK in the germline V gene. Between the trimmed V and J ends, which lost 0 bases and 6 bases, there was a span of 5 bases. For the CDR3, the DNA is TGTGCCAGCAGCCAAGACAGTTATGAAAAACTGTTTTTT. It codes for CASSQDSYEKLFF.

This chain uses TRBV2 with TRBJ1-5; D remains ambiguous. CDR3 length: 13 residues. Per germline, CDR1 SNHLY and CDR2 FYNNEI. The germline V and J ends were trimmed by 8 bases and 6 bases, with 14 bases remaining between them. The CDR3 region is CASSEGWGQPQHF. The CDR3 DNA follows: TGTGCCAGCTCAGAGGGTTGGGGTCAGCCCCAGCATTTT. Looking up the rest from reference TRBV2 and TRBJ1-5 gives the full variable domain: EPEVTQTPSHQVTQMGQEVILRCVPISNHLYFYWYRQILGQKVEFLVSFYNNEISEKSEIFDDQFSVERPDGSNFTLKIRSTKLEDSAMYFCASSEGWGQPQHFGDGTRLSIL.

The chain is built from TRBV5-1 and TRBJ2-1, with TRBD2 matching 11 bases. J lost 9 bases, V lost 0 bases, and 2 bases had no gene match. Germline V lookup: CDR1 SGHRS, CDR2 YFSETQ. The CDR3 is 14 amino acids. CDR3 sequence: CASSLELAGAEQFF. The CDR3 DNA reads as TGCGCCAGCAGCTTGGAACTAGCGGGAGCTGAGCAGTTCTTC.

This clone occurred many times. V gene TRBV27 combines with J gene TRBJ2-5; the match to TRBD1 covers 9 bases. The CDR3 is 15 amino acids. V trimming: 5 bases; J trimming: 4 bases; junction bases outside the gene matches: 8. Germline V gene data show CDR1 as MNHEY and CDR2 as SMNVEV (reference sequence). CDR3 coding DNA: TGTGCCAGCAGTCCAGGGACAGGGTGGAGAGAGACCCAGTACTTC. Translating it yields CASSPGTGWRETQYF.

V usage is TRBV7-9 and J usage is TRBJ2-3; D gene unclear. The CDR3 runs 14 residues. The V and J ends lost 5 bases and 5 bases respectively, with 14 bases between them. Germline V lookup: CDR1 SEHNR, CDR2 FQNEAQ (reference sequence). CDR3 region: CASSPLTGEDTQYF. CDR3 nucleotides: TGTGCCAGCAGCCCTCTAACTGGAGAAGATACGCAGTATTTT.

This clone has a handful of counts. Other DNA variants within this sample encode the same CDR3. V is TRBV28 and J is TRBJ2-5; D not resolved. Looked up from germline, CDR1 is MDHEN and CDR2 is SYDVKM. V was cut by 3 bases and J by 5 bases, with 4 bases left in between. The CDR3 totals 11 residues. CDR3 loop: CASSLRETQYF. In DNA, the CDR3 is TGTGCCAGCAGTTTGCGGGAGACCCAGTACTTC. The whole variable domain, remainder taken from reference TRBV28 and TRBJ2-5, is DVKVTQSSRYLVKRTGEKVFLECVQDMDHENMFWYRQDPGLGLRLIYFSYDVKMKEKGDIPEGYSVSREKKERFSLILESASTNQTSMYLCASSLRETQYFGPGTRLLVL.

CDR3 region: CAWSRRLTSRGISSYEQYF. The CDR3 nucleotides read TGTGCCTGGAGTAGAAGGTTAACGTCCCGGGGTATTAGCTCCTACGAGCAGTACTTC. V and J are TRBV30 and TRBJ2-5, with D perhaps TRBD2 (5 bases). The assigned J gene may be wrong: the sequence end matches TRBJ2-7 better. Germline CDR1 is GTSNPN and CDR2 is SVGIG (reference sequence). The CDR3 extends over 19 amino acids.

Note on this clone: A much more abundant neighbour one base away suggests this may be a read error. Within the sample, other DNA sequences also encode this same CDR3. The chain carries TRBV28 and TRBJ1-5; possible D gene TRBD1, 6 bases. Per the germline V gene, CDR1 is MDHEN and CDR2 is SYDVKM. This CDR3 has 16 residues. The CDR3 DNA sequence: TGCGCCAGCCTCCGGGGGCCCGGGGGCGGCAATCAGCCCCAGCATTTT. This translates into CASLRGPGGGNQPQHF.

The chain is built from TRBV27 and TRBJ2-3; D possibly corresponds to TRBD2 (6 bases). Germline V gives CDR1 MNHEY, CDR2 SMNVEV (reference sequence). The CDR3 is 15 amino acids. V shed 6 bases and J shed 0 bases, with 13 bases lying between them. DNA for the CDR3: TGTGCCAGCAGGATAAGCGGGTTCAGCACAGATACGCAGTATTTT. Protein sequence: CASRISGFSTDTQYF.

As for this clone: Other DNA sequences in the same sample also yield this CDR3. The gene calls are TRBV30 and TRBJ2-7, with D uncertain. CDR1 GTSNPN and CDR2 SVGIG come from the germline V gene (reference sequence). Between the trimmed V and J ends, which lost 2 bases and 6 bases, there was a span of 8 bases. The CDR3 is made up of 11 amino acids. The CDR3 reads CAWSSTPEQYF. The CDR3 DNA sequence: TGTGCCTGGAGTTCCACACCCGAGCAGTACTTC.